These T cell receptor beta chains were read from a single sample in a study of T cells after yellow fever vaccination. TCRdb ran MiXCR on the 5' RACE reads and lists one entry per CDR3 protein. The data show some 300,000 distinct CDR3 sequences, more than 3% seen once. The sample was PBMCs, taken on the day of the yellow fever booster vaccination. The receptors originated from a man younger than 35 who received the YFV17D yellow fever vaccine. Both conserved end residues are part of each CDR3. D genes are given only for firm matches.

v_call: TRBV15
d_call: NA
j_call: TRBJ1-4
cdr3_aa: CATRAGRPNEKLFF

v_call: TRBV2
d_call: TRBD2
j_call: TRBJ2-7
cdr3_aa: CASSAGGLVYEQYF

v_call: TRBV20-1
d_call: NA
j_call: TRBJ2-1
cdr3_aa: CSASPNNEQFF

v_call: TRBV20-1
d_call: TRBD2
j_call: TRBJ2-1
cdr3_aa: CSARTSGGSNEQFF

v_call: TRBV6-6
d_call: TRBD2
j_call: TRBJ2-5
cdr3_aa: CASSFGLVETQYF

v_call: TRBV10-3
d_call: NA
j_call: TRBJ1-1
cdr3_aa: CAISEFRTPNTEAFF

v_call: TRBV29-1
d_call: NA
j_call: TRBJ1-1
cdr3_aa: CSVEDHVSIRNTEAFF

v_call: TRBV7-2
d_call: TRBD2
j_call: TRBJ2-1
cdr3_aa: CASSRVGTSSNEQFF

v_call: TRBV29-1
d_call: NA
j_call: TRBJ2-2
cdr3_aa: CSVDPLDTGELFF

v_call: TRBV10-3
d_call: TRBD2
j_call: TRBJ2-2
cdr3_aa: CAISVRTSGDRVTGELFF

v_call: TRBV20-1
d_call: NA
j_call: TRBJ1-1
cdr3_aa: CSATPPGARTEAFF

v_call: TRBV29-1
d_call: NA
j_call: TRBJ2-1
cdr3_aa: CSVNSGSYNEQFF

v_call: TRBV7-3
d_call: NA
j_call: TRBJ1-3
cdr3_aa: CASSLRNAGLLDGNTIYF

v_call: TRBV2
d_call: NA
j_call: TRBJ1-5
cdr3_aa: CASIRGRDQPQHF

v_call: TRBV28
d_call: NA
j_call: TRBJ2-3
cdr3_aa: CASSFGVEDTQYF

v_call: TRBV29-1
d_call: NA
j_call: TRBJ1-3
cdr3_aa: CSVKPGNTIYF

v_call: TRBV6-2/TRBV6-3
d_call: TRBD2
j_call: TRBJ2-1
cdr3_aa: CASELAGANNEQFF

v_call: TRBV5-1
d_call: NA
j_call: TRBJ2-6
cdr3_aa: CASSPYREAGANVLTF

v_call: TRBV20-1
d_call: NA
j_call: TRBJ2-1
cdr3_aa: CSVREGFSYNEQFF

v_call: TRBV7-6
d_call: TRBD1
j_call: TRBJ1-5
cdr3_aa: CASSLWSRDSNSNQPQHF

v_call: TRBV4-2
d_call: TRBD1
j_call: TRBJ2-1
cdr3_aa: CASSQEVGQNEQFF

v_call: TRBV10-3
d_call: TRBD2
j_call: TRBJ2-5
cdr3_aa: CAISASGIGETQYF

v_call: TRBV11-2
d_call: NA
j_call: TRBJ2-5
cdr3_aa: CASSLGVRAETQYF

v_call: TRBV4-3
d_call: NA
j_call: TRBJ2-7
cdr3_aa: CASSQQRTGFHYEQYF

v_call: TRBV4-1
d_call: NA
j_call: TRBJ1-5
cdr3_aa: CASSQVGGNQPQHF

v_call: TRBV5-1
d_call: TRBD1
j_call: TRBJ2-1
cdr3_aa: CASSFGTAATF

v_call: TRBV15
d_call: NA
j_call: TRBJ2-1
cdr3_aa: CATSRVLGHNEQFF

v_call: TRBV20-1
d_call: TRBD1
j_call: TRBJ1-6
cdr3_aa: CSARSSGTGPLHF

v_call: TRBV20-1
d_call: NA
j_call: TRBJ2-3
cdr3_aa: CSAREDTDTQYF

v_call: TRBV4-1
d_call: NA
j_call: TRBJ1-5
cdr3_aa: CASSPRQAFNQPQHF

v_call: TRBV6-6
d_call: NA
j_call: TRBJ1-4
cdr3_aa: CASRVHTTNEKLFF

v_call: TRBV18
d_call: NA
j_call: TRBJ2-2
cdr3_aa: CASSDTGELFF

v_call: TRBV19
d_call: NA
j_call: TRBJ2-7
cdr3_aa: CASSIGGNGYEQYF

v_call: TRBV9
d_call: NA
j_call: TRBJ2-6
cdr3_aa: CASSVRGSGANVLTF

v_call: TRBV5-6
d_call: TRBD2
j_call: TRBJ2-1
cdr3_aa: CASSSMFGGSGGPSYNEQFF

v_call: TRBV20-1
d_call: TRBD2
j_call: TRBJ2-1
cdr3_aa: CSARIPGLADNEQFF

v_call: TRBV5-6
d_call: TRBD1
j_call: TRBJ2-7
cdr3_aa: CASSLVDRALGEQYF

v_call: TRBV4-3
d_call: NA
j_call: TRBJ2-7
cdr3_aa: CASSQDLGKEQYF

v_call: TRBV27
d_call: NA
j_call: TRBJ2-5
cdr3_aa: CASSSPASLETQYF

v_call: TRBV20-1
d_call: TRBD1
j_call: TRBJ2-3
cdr3_aa: CSAGKTGVDTQYF